This TCR beta chain emerged from a study of T cells in Graves' hyperthyroidism and ophthalmopathy (dated by TCRdb to between 2018 and 2020). The study in broad terms: Peripheral blood was collected at initial diagnosis, before any treatment. For training and testing, the approximately 97 patients in the discovery cohort were randomly divided in a 7:3 ratio. The paper reports TCR Vbeta CDR3 sequencing of over 120 peripheral blood samples: 40 or so ophthalmopathy, fewer than 80 hyperthyroidism and approximately 17 progressor patients. Prospective prediction of ophthalmopathy was tested in an independent validation cohort consisting of some 18 hyperthyroidism patients and approximately 16 patients who later progressed to ophthalmopathy. The study also compared thyroid tissue and blood T-cell repertoires from five or six Graves' hyperthyroidism patients. To identify TCR V-J signatures that set the groups apart, the researchers used a discovery cohort of 90 to 100 patients, made up of 40 to 45 with Graves' ophthalmopathy and 57 with stable Graves' hyperthyroidism. Following sampling, methimazole starting at 30 mg daily was given to hyperthyroidism patients, and high-dose intravenous methylprednisolone was given to ophthalmopathy patients.

The table lists this clonotype with many counts. This receptor's antigen is unknown. Base qualities are not recorded, but no much larger clone differs from it by a single base. Amplification of TCR beta CDR3 regions was carried out from RNA transcripts. The TCR CDR3 was subjected to a first round of RT-PCR using the HTBI primer set and the Qiagen OneStep RT-PCR kit. The libraries were constructed in a second round of multiplex PCR and then size-selected and purified. Libraries were sequenced paired-end with 100 bp reads on an Illumina HiSeq2000. Regarding the original processing steps: SOAPnuke was used to process the raw data, removing reads that contained adapters or uncalled bases, had a mean Phred below 15, or lacked an exact match to the constant primer or identifier. COPE v1.2.5 was used to merge the high-quality paired reads, and each unique nucleotide sequence was defined as a clonotype. MiTCR v1.1 was used to align the clonotypes against IMGT TRBV, TRBD and TRBJ reference segments. The analysis was restricted to V-J combinations with a frequency above 0.0001, which together covered 99% to 99.2% of the repertoires. The TCS score was defined as F50 (clonal expansion) divided by E x V (chaos), with BLOSUM62-based TCRdist calculated between CDR3 peptides within each V-J. Welch's t-statistics and random forest reduced 500 to 650 V-J features to roughly 13, which were used in a naive Bayes classifier (R e1071). The public reads were reanalyzed by TCRdb: fastp trimming at Q25, MiXCR alignment, in-frame beta chains only. Each CDR3 protein appears once, grouped with its most common genes and DNA. The V and J calls reflect TCRdb's pipeline rather than the authors' work. Counted in this sample were approximately 420,000 distinct CDR3 sequences; more than 13% of them appeared once. The top ten clonotypes cover approximately 32% of the sample.

Overall study results and their limits: In validation, the model predicted progression to ophthalmopathy a median of approximately 6.6 months before onset, with 65% to 71% sensitivity and 72.22% specificity. Most expanded thyroid clonotypes (frequency above 0.001) were also detected in blood, suggesting blood repertoires may reflect thyroid immune responses. Sample size was not statistically predetermined, and investigators were not blinded to group allocation. A 13 V-J signature model separated ophthalmopathy from stable hyperthyroidism, with around 91% sensitivity and 81% to 82% specificity in cross-validation and 80%/75% in testing.

A patient counted as having stable Graves' hyperthyroidism if no progression to ophthalmopathy occurred over 18 months of follow-up. Hyperthyroidism patients were aged 18 to 65 years and newly diagnosed, with disease duration of less than 2 months. Patients with uncontrolled infections, other autoimmune diseases, pregnancy or lactation were excluded. Diagnoses were established on the basis of clinical symptoms, serum thyroxine and TRAb, thyroid ultrasound, and orbital computed tomography. PBMCs were separated from roughly 9.6 ml of fresh peripheral blood using Ficoll-Paque density gradient centrifugation. Trizol reagent was used to extract total RNA, and RNA quality was then checked on an Agilent 2100 Bioanalyzer. The sequence derives from a woman in her thirties with Graves' hyperthyroidism. The sequencing sample was made of blood.

At the DNA level, the sequence is TGTGCCAGCTCAAGGGGACCGAACACTGAAGCTTTCTTT. Its coded protein is CASSRGPNTEAFF. The V and J segments used are TRBV28 and TRBJ1-1; a weak D assignment points to TRBD1 (5 bases agree). The germline ends are 11 bases apart after V is trimmed by 8 bases and J by 1 base. Taken from cysteine to phenylalanine, the CDR3 has 13 residues. The read is trimmed to its CDR3 DNA, 39 bases read in frame from base 1. CDR1 and CDR2 were assigned from the germline V gene as MDHEN and SYDVKM. Beyond the CDR3, the reference TRBV28 and TRBJ1-1 genes provide the residues; the full variable domain reads: DVKVTQSSRYLVKRTGEKVFLECVQDMDHENMFWYRQDPGLGLRLIYFSYDVKMKEKGDIPEGYSVSREKKERFSLILESASTNQTSMYLCASSRGPNTEAFFGQGTRLTVV.